This T cell receptor beta chain stems from a study of control samples from healthy donors and cancer patients. The V end was cut by 4 bases, the J end by 0 bases, with 7 bases between. CDR1 is GTSNPN, CDR2 SVGIG, per germline (reference sequence). CDR3 length: 13 residues. A single count supports this clone. The assay was immunoSEQ multiplex PCR, and TCRdb's table has in-frame clones only and misses some. This table has some 120,000 clones, approximately 90% appearing once. The clonotype originates from a man aged 30 to 39 in good health. What was sequenced was blood. The V and J genes are TRBV30 and TRBJ1-5; no definite D call. DNA for the CDR3: TGTGCCTGGACAGCTGATAGCAATCAGCCCCAGCATTTT. Protein product: CAWTADSNQPQHF.